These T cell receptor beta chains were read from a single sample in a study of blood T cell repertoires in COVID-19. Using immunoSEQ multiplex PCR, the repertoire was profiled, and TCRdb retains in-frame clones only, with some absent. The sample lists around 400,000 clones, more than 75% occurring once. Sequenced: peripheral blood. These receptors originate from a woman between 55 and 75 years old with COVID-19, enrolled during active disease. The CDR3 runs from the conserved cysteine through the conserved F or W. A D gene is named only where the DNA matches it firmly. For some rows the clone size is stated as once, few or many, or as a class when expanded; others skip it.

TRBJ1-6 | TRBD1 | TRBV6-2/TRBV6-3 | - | TGTGCCAGCAGTTACTCCGGACAGGGGGCAGGTTCACCCCTCCACTTT | CASSYSGQGAGSPLHF
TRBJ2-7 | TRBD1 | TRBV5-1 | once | TGCGCCAGCAGCTTAGCGACAGGGGGTCCCTACGAGCAGTACTTC | CASSLATGGPYEQYF
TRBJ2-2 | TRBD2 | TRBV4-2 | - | TGTGCCAGCAGCCGGACGGACTATGACGGGGGGGCAGTGGGCACCGGGGAGCTGTTTTTT | CASSRTDYDGGAVGTGELFF
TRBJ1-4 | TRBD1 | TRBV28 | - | TGTGCCAGCAGGCTAAGAACAGGGGGCGCATGGTTGGGTGAAAAACTGTTTTTT | CASRLRTGGAWLGEKLFF
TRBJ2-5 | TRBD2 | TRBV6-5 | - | TGTGCCAGCAAATTACTAGCGGGGGGCCGTGAGACCCAGTACTTC | CASKLLAGGRETQYF
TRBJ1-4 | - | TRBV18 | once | TGTGCCAGCTCACCGTCCAACAGGGTCGCGGATGAAAAACTGTTTTTT | CASSPSNRVADEKLFF
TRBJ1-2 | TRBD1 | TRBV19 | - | TGTGCCAGTACCGTCCCCACGGACAGGGGCCTCTATGGCTACACCTTC | CASTVPTDRGLYGYTF
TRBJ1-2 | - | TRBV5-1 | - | TGCGCCAGCAGGAGTGGAGCTAACTATGGCTACACCTTC | CASRSGANYGYTF
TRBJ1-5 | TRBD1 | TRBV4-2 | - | TGTGCCAGCAGCCAAGAGCCACAGGGGCAGCCCCAGCATTTT | CASSQEPQGQPQHF
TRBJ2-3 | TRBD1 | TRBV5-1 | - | TGCGCCAGCAGCCGAGGGGACAGAGACACAGATACGCAGTATTTT | CASSRGDRDTDTQYF
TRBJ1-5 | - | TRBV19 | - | TGTGCCAGTAAAGGGGAGGGGCCCCAGCATTTT | CASKGEGPQHF
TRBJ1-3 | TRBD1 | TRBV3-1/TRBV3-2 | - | TGTGCCAGCAGCCCCTGGGACAGGCGCTCTGGAAACACCATATATTTT | CASSPWDRRSGNTIYF
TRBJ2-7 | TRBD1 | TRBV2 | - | TGTGCCAGCATGGCAGGGGGCTCCTTATTCGAGCAGTACTTC | CASMAGGSLFEQYF
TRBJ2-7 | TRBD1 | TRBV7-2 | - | TGTGCCAGCAGCTCCCGGACAGGACGTGGCGAGCAGTACTTC | CASSSRTGRGEQYF
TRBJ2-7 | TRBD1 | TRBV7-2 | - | TGTGCCAGCAGCCCGGCCGCGACAGGGGCCTACGAGCAGTACTTC | CASSPAATGAYEQYF
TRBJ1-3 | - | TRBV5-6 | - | TGTGCCAGCAGCATCCGACTGACCTCTGGAAACACCATATATTTT | CASSIRLTSGNTIYF
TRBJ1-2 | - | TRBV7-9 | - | TGTGCCAGCAGCTCTTGGGGCGGCTACACCTTC | CASSSWGGYTF